The 32 T cell receptor beta chains below come from one sample, sequenced in a study of blood T cells in healthy people across ages. A J-beta primer mix and a sample-barcoded 5' primer were used in a second PCR of about 7 to 12 cycles. TCRdb itself ran the 5' RACE reads through MiXCR, one entry per CDR3 protein. This table holds about 970,000 distinct CDR3 sequences, just over 50% found once. Sequenced: blood. Receptors originate from a woman aged 55-69 years in good health.

This clonotype has just a few counts. This sequence joins TRBV12-3 or TRBV12-4 and TRBJ2-5, with a tentative D call TRBD1 (6 bases). Trimming removed 2 bases from V and 3 bases from J, with 13 bases in between. The length of the CDR3 is 15 residues. The CDR3 here is CASSLYRDMKETQYF. Written as DNA, the CDR3 is TGTGCCAGCAGTTTATATCGGGACATGAAAGAGACCCAGTACTTC.

The rearrangement joins TRBV3-1 to TRBJ2-1; 9 nucleotides line up with TRBD2. The CDR3 loop spans 17 amino acids. V trimming: 3 bases; J trimming: 1 base; junction bases outside the gene matches: 7. Germline CDR1 reads LGHDT; CDR2 reads YNNKEL (reference sequence). The CDR3 here is CASSQAGLAGSYNEQFF. CDR3 DNA: TGTGCCAGCAGCCAGGCAGGGCTAGCGGGATCCTACAATGAGCAGTTCTTC.

In the case of this clonotype: With a much larger clone just one base away, this may be a read error. The CDR3 loop reads CASSAGQLGNEQFF. In DNA, the CDR3 is TGTGCCAGCAGTGCAGGACAGTTGGGCAATGAGCAGTTCTTC. This chain uses TRBV12-3 or TRBV12-4 with TRBJ2-1; tentative D call: TRBD1 (6 bases). The CDR3 runs to 14 residues. Deletions cut 5 bases from V and 6 bases from J, with 14 bases between.

The gene calls are TRBV12-3 or TRBV12-4 and TRBJ1-2; D may be TRBD1 (6 bases). Deletions cut 3 bases from V and 8 bases from J, with 16 bases between. The CDR3 extends over 14 amino acids. CDR3 in amino acids: CASSFKLGAGGYTF. The CDR3 DNA reads as TGTGCCAGCAGTTTTAAGCTGGGGGCCGGGGGCTACACCTTC.

J is TRBJ2-7 and V is TRBV28; D gene unclear. The DNA end lines up better with TRBJ2-5; the J call may be wrong. Germline V gene lookup returns CDR1 MDHEN and CDR2 SYDVKM. The CDR3 contains 13 residues. The CDR3: CASEEGRRETQYF. CDR3 in DNA: TGTGCCAGCGAGGAAGGGCGCCGGGAGACCCAGTACTTC.

The V gene is TRBV19, the J gene TRBJ2-7, with D perhaps matching TRBD1 (6 bases). Trimming cost V 2 bases and J 5 bases, with 13 bases left between them. The CDR3 is 14 amino acids. The germline CDR1 and CDR2 sequences are LNHDA and SQIVND (reference sequence). The CDR3 bases are TGTGCCAGTAGTATAACAGGGAAAATGGACGAGCAGTACTTC. As protein: CASSITGKMDEQYF.

This clonotype was recorded a few times. The rearrangement joins TRBV20-1 to TRBJ2-3; 8 bases line up with TRBD2. Looked up from germline, CDR1 is DFQATT and CDR2 is SNEGSKA (reference sequence). The V segment lost 5 bases and the J segment 3 bases; nucleotides outside the gene matches: 31. The length of the CDR3 is 22 residues. The CDR3 protein is CSAVPFGREAYYSPESTDTQYF. The CDR3 nucleotides are TGCAGTGCTGTACCTTTTGGGCGGGAGGCGTATTACTCCCCAGAGAGTACAGATACGCAGTATTTT.

This clonotype was seen a few times. CDR3 coding DNA: TGTGCCAGCAGCTTTTTAGCGGGAGGGGCCTACAATGAGCAGTTCTTC. Translating gives CASSFLAGGAYNEQFF. The rearrangement joins TRBV7-2 to TRBJ2-1, with 11 bases fitting TRBD2. The CDR3 runs 16 residues. V shed 3 bases, J shed 2 bases, and the junction held 3 bases outside the gene matches. Germline CDR1 SGHTA, CDR2 FQGNSA.

Many counts were recorded for this clonotype. The chain recombines TRBV7-2 with TRBJ2-7; a weak D match, TRBD2 (7 bases). Germline lookup yields CDR1 SGHTA and CDR2 FQGNSA. The CDR3 contains 15 residues. The germline V and J ends were trimmed by 5 bases and 4 bases, with 18 bases remaining between them. The CDR3 sequence is CASSQIRGARYEQYF. CDR3 nucleotides: TGTGCCAGCAGCCAAATCCGGGGGGCGCGATACGAGCAGTACTTC.

This clonotype was seen a few times. The genes are TRBV6-2 or TRBV6-3 and TRBJ2-3, with no clear D. The V and J ends lost 7 bases and 4 bases respectively, with 9 bases between them. Germline lookup yields CDR1 MNHEY and CDR2 SVGEGT. The length of the CDR3 is 12 residues. DNA for the CDR3: TGTGCCAGCACGGCTAGAGCAGATACGCAGTATTTT. Translation: CASTARADTQYF.

The genes are TRBV14 and TRBJ2-5; D is tentatively TRBD1 or TRBD2 (5 bases each). Trimming removed 0 bases from V and 11 bases from J, with 22 bases in between. There are 16 residues in the CDR3. Germline CDR1 reads SGHDN; CDR2 reads FVKESK. CDR3 region: CASSQDKGRLNNEQYF. In DNA, the CDR3 is TGTGCCAGCAGCCAAGATAAGGGGAGACTAAACAATGAGCAGTACTTC.

The V call is TRBV7-9, the J call TRBJ2-7, with TRBD1 as a possible D gene (5 bases). Trimming left V 1 base short and J 6 bases short, with 10 bases between. Germline lookup yields CDR1 SEHNR and CDR2 FQNEAQ (reference sequence). This CDR3 has 13 residues. The CDR3 DNA reads as TGTGCCAGCAGCTTAGACAGGATCGGCGAGCAGTACTTC. Its translation: CASSLDRIGEQYF.

This clonotype occurred a few times. The chain links TRBV7-9 to TRBJ1-1, with D perhaps matching TRBD1 (5 bases). Germline CDR1 reads SEHNR; CDR2 reads FQNEAQ (reference sequence). The germline V and J ends were trimmed by 1 base and 3 bases, with 12 bases remaining between them. The CDR3 spans 15 residues. The CDR3 loop is CASSLGVTGDTEAFF. The CDR3, as DNA: TGTGCCAGCAGCTTAGGGGTAACGGGGGACACTGAAGCTTTCTTT.

The table lists this clonotype with a few counts. V is TRBV12-3 or TRBV12-4 and J is TRBJ2-3; D may be TRBD2 (6 bases). Trimming shortened V by 1 base and J by 5 bases, and 13 bases separated the two germline ends. This CDR3 contains 15 residues. The DNA for the CDR3 is TGTGCCAGCAGTTTAGGCGGGATACCCGTAGATACGCAGTATTTT. Protein product: CASSLGGIPVDTQYF.

The rearrangement uses TRBV7-6 and TRBJ2-4, with D unresolved. Judging by the DNA end, TRBJ2-7 fits better; the J call may be wrong. The CDR3 consists of 12 residues. Germline V gene lookup returns CDR1 SGHVS and CDR2 FNYEAQ. The CDR3 region has the DNA TGTGCCAGCAGCACGTCATTGAACGAGCAGTACTTC. It is translated as CASSTSLNEQYF.

This clonotype was detected only a few times. The chain has TRBV7-9 and TRBJ2-7, with TRBD2 identical over 8 bases. The closer fit of TRBJ2-5 to the DNA end suggests the J call may be wrong. CDR1 and CDR2 (germline): SEHNR, FQNEAQ (reference sequence). There are 16 residues in the CDR3. The CDR3 DNA is TGTGCCAGCAGCTTAGGGACTAGCAACGTGGTAGAGACCCAGTACTTC. Translating it yields CASSLGTSNVVETQYF.

The sample holds a few counts of this clonotype. The chain links TRBV27 to TRBJ2-3; 9 bases agree with TRBD2. The CDR3 consists of 16 residues. Germline CDR1 is MNHEY and CDR2 is SMNVEV (reference sequence). Unmatched junction bases numbered 8, after V lost 7 bases and J lost 0 bases. CDR3 region: CASTLSGSLSTDTQYF. For the CDR3, the DNA is TGTGCCAGCACCCTTAGCGGGAGCTTGAGCACAGATACGCAGTATTTT.

The chain combines TRBV3-1 with TRBJ2-7; D is undetermined. Trimming left V 1 base short and J 3 bases short, with 10 bases between. Per the germline V gene, CDR1 is LGHDT and CDR2 is YNNKEL (reference sequence). This CDR3 contains 14 residues. This CDR3 is CASSQGLGFYEQYF. CDR3 nucleotides: TGTGCCAGCAGCCAAGGTCTAGGCTTCTACGAGCAGTACTTC.

The chain carries TRBV18 and TRBJ2-5; 7 bases map to TRBD2. Germline CDR1 reads KGHSH; CDR2 reads LQKENI. The junction had 6 bases not matched to a gene; V was cut back by 5 bases and J by 3 bases. CDR3 length: 14 amino acids. The CDR3 nucleotides are TGTGCCAGCTCAAAGGGACTACTAAAAGAGACCCAGTACTTC. Its translation: CASSKGLLKETQYF.

The CDR3 region is CASSPGDRHYEQYF. Written as DNA, the CDR3 is TGTGCCAGCAGTCCCGGGGACAGGCACTACGAGCAGTACTTC. J is TRBJ2-7 and V is TRBV28; 8 nucleotides align to TRBD1. From germline, CDR1 is MDHEN and CDR2 SYDVKM. V gave up 5 bases and J gave up 3 bases; unmatched junction bases: 6. This CDR3 has 14 residues.

The table lists this clonotype with a few counts. The J gene is TRBJ2-5, the V gene TRBV3-1; 7 positions match TRBD1. Germline CDR1 reads LGHDT; CDR2 reads YNNKEL (reference sequence). V lost 4 bases, J lost 3 bases, and 5 bases stayed unmatched. CDR3 length: 14 amino acids. The CDR3 reads CASSRGTVEETQYF. The CDR3 bases are TGTGCCAGCAGCCGGGGGACAGTGGAAGAGACCCAGTACTTC.

As regards this clonotype: This could be a read error, since a much larger clone is one nucleotide away. The CDR3 nucleotides are TGTGCCGGCAGCCTTACAGGGGGCCTGGGCAATGAGCAGTTCTTC. Translated, it gives CAGSLTGGLGNEQFF. V gene TRBV5-8 combines with J gene TRBJ2-1; TRBD1 agrees at 9 bases. Germline values: CDR1 SGHTS, CDR2 YDEGEE. The CDR3 totals 15 residues.

The chain employs TRBV30 and TRBJ1-2, with D possibly matching TRBD1 (5 bases). V was trimmed by 1 base and J by 5 bases, leaving 11 bases between them. Germline V gives CDR1 GTSNPN, CDR2 SVGIG (reference sequence). The CDR3 covers 13 residues. This CDR3 reads CAWSGGWGYGYTF. The CDR3 nucleotides are TGTGCCTGGAGTGGGGGATGGGGGTATGGCTACACCTTC.

This chain joins TRBV20-1 and TRBJ1-2; maybe TRBD1 (6 bases). V lost 3 bases, J lost 8 bases, and 19 bases lay in between. Germline V CDR1 and CDR2: DFQATT, SNEGSKA (reference sequence). CDR3 length: 14 residues. The CDR3 reads CSARSPRGAEGYTF. The CDR3 DNA follows: TGCAGTGCTAGGTCCCCTCGGGGGGCGGAGGGCTACACCTTC.

The chain links TRBV5-1 to TRBJ2-3; TRBD2 matches at 10 bases. There are 16 residues in the CDR3. Germline V gene data show CDR1 as SGHRS and CDR2 as YFSETQ. V was clipped by 2 bases and J by 4 bases; unmatched bases: 7. Here the CDR3 reads CASSFLSSGGADTQYF. As DNA, the CDR3 is TGCGCCAGCAGCTTTCTGTCTAGCGGGGGCGCAGATACGCAGTATTTT.

The chain links TRBV27 to TRBJ2-4; 7 bases line up with TRBD2. The CDR3 spans 16 residues. Unmatched junction bases numbered 7, after V lost 5 bases and J lost 0 bases. CDR1 MNHEY and CDR2 SMNVEV come from the germline V gene (reference sequence). CDR3 amino acids: CASSPLGGGAKNIQYF. CDR3 bases: TGTGCCAGCAGTCCCCTTGGCGGGGGAGCCAAAAACATTCAGTACTTC.

This clonotype has only a few counts. This rearrangement joins TRBV6-6 to TRBJ2-2; tentatively, D is TRBD1 (5 bases). CDR1 MNHNY and CDR2 SVGAGI come from the germline V gene (reference sequence). This CDR3 has 12 amino acids. V lost 2 bases and J 7 bases, leaving 5 bases between the germline ends. CDR3 nucleotides: TGTGCCAGCAGTTACCAGGGCGGGGAGCTGTTTTTT. Its protein is CASSYQGGELFF.

This clonotype has just one count. The rearrangement joins TRBV2 to TRBJ1-1, with 8 bases aligning to TRBD1. Trimming took 10 bases from V and 5 from J; bases not matched to a gene: 12. Germline V CDR1 and CDR2: SNHLY, FYNNEI. CDR3 length: 14 amino acids. The CDR3 coding sequence is TGTGCCATAGGAATGGACAGGGTGTGGACTGAAGCTTTCTTT. Its protein is CAIGMDRVWTEAFF.

Only a few counts were recorded for this clonotype. V and J are TRBV7-8 and TRBJ2-3; 8 nucleotides match TRBD1. Looked up from germline, CDR1 is SGHVS and CDR2 is FQNEAQ. The CDR3 consists of 15 residues. V gave up 3 bases and J gave up 4 bases; unmatched junction bases: 6. The CDR3 region has the DNA TGTGCCAGCAGCTTTCCAGGACAGGGACCAGATACGCAGTATTTT. It encodes CASSFPGQGPDTQYF.

The chain joins TRBV10-3 to TRBJ2-1; 10 bases agree with TRBD2. Germline values: CDR1 ENHRY, CDR2 SYGVKD. Trimming cost V 11 bases and J 8 bases; bases outside gene matches: 12. This CDR3 has 14 amino acids. The CDR3 sequence: CAFWSGRAVDEQFF. CDR3 coding DNA: TGTGCCTTCTGGAGCGGGAGGGCCGTCGATGAGCAGTTCTTC.

V and J are TRBV12-5 and TRBJ2-1; D is ambiguous. The germline CDR1 and CDR2 sequences are LGHNT and FRNRAP. This CDR3 is built from 15 residues. V was pared by 1 base and J by 4 bases, with 11 bases between. The DNA of the CDR3 is TGTGCTAGTGGTTTGGGATTAGGGCAGTACAATGAGCAGTTCTTC. Its translation is CASGLGLGQYNEQFF.

This rearrangement joins TRBV28 to TRBJ1-2; 7 bases map to TRBD1. The CDR3 loop spans 15 amino acids. Germline values: CDR1 MDHEN, CDR2 SYDVKM. V lost 6 bases, J lost 2 bases, and 9 bases stayed unmatched. The CDR3 bases are TGTGCCAGCAGGGGGGGACAGAGAAAAAACTATGGCTACACCTTC. As protein: CASRGGQRKNYGYTF.